One sample yielded the 8 T cell receptor beta chains listed below, sequenced in a study of T cell changes during pregnancy in multiple sclerosis. Assay used: immunoSEQ multiplex PCR; TCRdb lists only in-frame clones, some missing. This sample has around 59,000 clones, with approximately 90% found just once. Sequenced here: peripheral blood, sampled in the third trimester of pregnancy. Every receptor here comes from a female donor in good health, enrolled as a control in a pregnancy study.

This clone was seen only once. The chain has TRBV28 and TRBJ2-5, with D possibly being TRBD2 (6 bases). The germline gives CDR1 MDHEN, CDR2 SYDVKM. The CDR3 length is 18 residues. V lost 7 bases, J lost 7 bases, and 31 bases lay in between. The CDR3 DNA follows: TGTGCCAGCACCACCCTTAAGATTGGTTTGGCAGGAGCGGGGACCCAGTACTTC. It translates to CASTTLKIGLAGAGTQYF.

This clone was seen once. V usage is TRBV5-1 and J usage is TRBJ2-1, with TRBD2 matching over 8 bases. The germline V gene encodes CDR1 SGHRS and CDR2 YFSETQ. The trim removed 0 bases at V and 4 bases at J, leaving 3 bases unmatched. This CDR3 spans 15 amino acids. This chain's CDR3 is CASSLGSGIYNEQFF. The CDR3 coding sequence is TGCGCCAGCAGCTTGGGTAGCGGGATTTACAATGAGCAGTTCTTC.

This chain connects TRBV19 to TRBJ2-5; 9 bases are a match to TRBD1. CDR1 and CDR2 (germline): LNHDA, SQIVND (reference sequence). Unmatched junction bases numbered 8, after V lost 5 bases and J lost 4 bases. This CDR3 is 15 amino acids long. CDR3 DNA: TGTGCCAGTAGTCTTGGACAGGGGTATGGAGAGACCCAGTACTTC. It translates to CASSLGQGYGETQYF.

CDR3 amino acids: CASSLVDNGYEQYF. The CDR3, as DNA: TGTGCCAGCAGCTTAGTTGACAATGGGTACGAGCAGTACTTC. This chain joins TRBV7-2 and TRBJ2-7; D remains ambiguous. Trimming removed 1 base at V and 4 bases at J, with 11 bases between. Germline-derived CDR1 and CDR2 are SGHTA and FQGNSA. The CDR3 sequence is 14 residues long.

The rearrangement links TRBV25-1 to TRBJ1-2; D remains ambiguous. Germline V gene data show CDR1 as MGHDK and CDR2 as SYGVNS. The V and J ends lost 6 bases and 4 bases respectively, with 9 bases between them. This CDR3 region has 12 residues. CDR3 in DNA: TGTGCCAGCAGGACGGGTGCCTATGGCTACACCTTC. This codes for CASRTGAYGYTF.

J is TRBJ1-1 and V is TRBV27, with TRBD1 as a possible D gene (6 bases). This CDR3 is built from 15 residues. Germline V CDR1 and CDR2: MNHEY, SMNVEV (reference sequence). Trimming stripped 8 bases from V and 4 bases from J, with 20 bases between. CDR3 amino acids: CASGGGRGVSTEAFF. The CDR3 nucleotides are TGTGCCAGCGGTGGGGGGCGGGGGGTCAGCACTGAAGCTTTCTTT.

The J gene is TRBJ2-3, the V gene TRBV7-3; TRBD2 agrees at 10 bases. The J segment lost 3 bases and the V segment lost 3 bases, leaving 0 bases of the junction unmatched. There are 14 residues in the CDR3. Germline CDR1 reads SGHTA; CDR2 reads FQGTGA. CDR3 sequence reads: CASSLGLATDTQYF. As DNA, the CDR3 is TGTGCCAGCAGCTTGGGACTAGCGACAGATACGCAGTATTTT.

The chain joins TRBV5-4 to TRBJ2-5; tentatively, D is TRBD2 (5 bases). The ends were cut back, 0 bases at V and 5 bases at J, with 11 bases in the middle. The germline V gene has CDR1 SGHNT and CDR2 YYREEE (reference sequence). The CDR3 runs 14 residues. Written as DNA, the CDR3 is TGTGCCAGCAGCTTGGAAGAGGGCCGGGAGACCCAGTACTTC. It encodes CASSLEEGRETQYF. The whole variable domain, remainder taken from reference TRBV5-4 and TRBJ2-5, is ETGVTQSPTHLIKTRGQQVTLRCSSQSGHNTVSWYQQALGQGPQFIFQYYREEENGRGNFPPRFSGLQFPNYSSELNVNALELDDSALYLCASSLEEGRETQYFGPGTRLLVL.